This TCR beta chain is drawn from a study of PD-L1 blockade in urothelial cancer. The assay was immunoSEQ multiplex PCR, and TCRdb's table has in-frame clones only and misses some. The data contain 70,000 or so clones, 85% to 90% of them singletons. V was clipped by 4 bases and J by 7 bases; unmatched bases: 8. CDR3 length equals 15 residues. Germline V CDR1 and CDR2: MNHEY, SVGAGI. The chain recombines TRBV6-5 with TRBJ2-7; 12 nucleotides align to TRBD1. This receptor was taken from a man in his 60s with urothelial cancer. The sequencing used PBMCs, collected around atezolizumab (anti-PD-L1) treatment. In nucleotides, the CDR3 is TGTGCCAGCAGTTCCACCGGGACAGGGGGCGGTGAGCAGTACTTC. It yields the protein CASSSTGTGGGEQYF.